A single sample gave rise to the 25 T cell receptor beta chains below, sequenced in a study of cytotoxic CD8 clonotypes in ibrutinib-treated CLL. Sequencing was performed with immunoSEQ multiplex PCR; in TCRdb, only in-frame clones are kept and a portion is missing. The sample records 150,000 or so clones, 80% being singletons. The sample here was PBMCs, taken after 36 months of ibrutinib treatment. Every receptor here comes from a human donor with chronic lymphocytic leukemia.

This clone was counted a few times. V gene TRBV2 combines with J gene TRBJ2-7; D could derive from TRBD1 or TRBD2 (5 bases each). Germline V gene sequence: CDR1 SNHLY, CDR2 FYNNEI. Deletions cut 4 bases from V and 3 bases from J, with 10 bases between. CDR3 size: 13 residues. CDR3 in DNA: TGTGCCAGCAGTGTAGAGGGGATCTACGAGCAGTACTTC. It specifies CASSVEGIYEQYF.

The chain links TRBV5-5 to TRBJ2-3; 11 bases are shared with TRBD2. CDR1 SGHKS and CDR2 YYEKEE come from the germline V gene (reference sequence). The V segment lost 0 bases and the J segment 6 bases; nucleotides outside the gene matches: 12. The CDR3 is 18 amino acids. The CDR3 nucleotides are TGTGCCAGCAGCTTGGATAGCGGGGGGGCAGGTGTATCGGATACGCAGTATTTT. As protein: CASSLDSGGAGVSDTQYF.

The chain joins TRBV6-1 to TRBJ1-5; no definite D call. This CDR3 has 15 residues. Germline CDR1 MNHNS, CDR2 SASEGT. Trimming took off 7 bases at V and 1 base at J, with 14 bases between the two ends. CDR3 loop: CASTGYRTSNQPQHF. The CDR3 DNA reads TGTGCCAGCACTGGTTATCGGACCAGCAATCAGCCCCAGCATTTT.

V usage is TRBV6-5 and J usage is TRBJ2-7; D uncertain. Germline V gene lookup returns CDR1 MNHEY and CDR2 SVGAGI. The CDR3 contains 14 residues. V was clipped by 0 bases and J by 0 bases, with 6 bases between them. CDR3 amino acids: CASSYSVSSYEQYF. The CDR3 DNA reads as TGTGCCAGCAGTTACTCGGTCAGCTCCTACGAGCAGTACTTC.

V usage is TRBV7-8 and J usage is TRBJ1-3; no clear D gene. Deletions cut 1 base from V and 0 bases from J, with 7 bases between. Germline V gene data show CDR1 as SGHVS and CDR2 as FQNEAQ. This CDR3 is 15 amino acids long. The CDR3 coding sequence is TGTGCCAGCAGCTTAGTGGTCAGCTCTGGAAACACCATATATTTT. Translated, it gives CASSLVVSSGNTIYF.

The genes are TRBV6-1 and TRBJ2-6, with D uncertain. Germline CDR1 MNHNS, CDR2 SASEGT. The CDR3 sequence is 15 residues long. With 4 bases removed from V and 3 bases from J, the gap between germline ends came to 10 bases. The CDR3 nucleotides read TGTGCCAGCAGTGGCCGTCTTGATGGGGCCAACGTCCTGACTTTC. The encoded protein is CASSGRLDGANVLTF.

The chain employs TRBV5-1 and TRBJ2-7, with TRBD1 matching over 9 bases. The CDR3 totals 13 residues. CDR1 is SGHRS, CDR2 YFSETQ, per germline. Losses at the gene ends were 10 bases for V and 5 bases for J; bases not matched to a gene: 10. The chain's CDR3 is CAGEQGASHEQYF. The CDR3 DNA reads as TGCGCCGGCGAACAGGGGGCGAGCCACGAGCAGTACTTC.

Remarks on this clone: Other DNA sequences in this specimen translate into the identical CDR3. The chain is built from TRBV6-5 and TRBJ1-1; no clear D gene. This CDR3 comprises 13 residues. In germline, CDR1 is MNHEY, CDR2 SVGAGI. Between the trimmed V and J ends, which lost 3 bases and 1 base, there was a span of 6 bases. DNA for the CDR3: TGTGCCAGCAGTTATGGGAGGAACACTGAAGCTTTCTTT. Protein: CASSYGRNTEAFF.

The chain has TRBV6-4 and TRBJ1-4; D is undetermined. CDR1 and CDR2 (germline): MRHNA, SNTAGT. V was clipped by 5 bases and J by 7 bases, with 14 bases between them. The CDR3 sequence is 14 residues long. The chain's CDR3 is CASSLDPAGEKLFF. The DNA for the CDR3 is TGTGCCAGCAGTTTGGACCCGGCGGGTGAAAAACTGTTTTTT.

The rearrangement joins TRBV18 to TRBJ1-2; the D gene is possibly TRBD1 (6 bases). This CDR3 has 14 amino acids. The V gene's germline CDR1 is KGHSH and CDR2 LQKENI. V was cut by 3 bases and J by 3 bases, with 11 bases left in between. The CDR3 loop reads CASSPSGVYYGYTF. The CDR3, as DNA: TGTGCCAGCTCACCGTCAGGGGTCTACTATGGCTACACCTTC.

The CDR3 nucleotides read TGTGCCAGCAGCCCAGGAAGGGACGAGCAGTACTTC. Protein: CASSPGRDEQYF. The J gene is TRBJ2-7, the V gene TRBV7-9; D uncertain. This CDR3 region has 12 residues. V gave up 5 bases and J gave up 5 bases, with 10 bases separating them. The germline gives CDR1 SEHNR, CDR2 FQNEAQ (reference sequence). Together with reference TRBV7-9 and TRBJ2-7, the CDR3 gives the full variable domain: DTGVSQNPRHKITKRGQNVTFRCDPISEHNRLYWYRQTLGQGPEFLTYFQNEAQLEKSRLLSDRFSAERPKGSFSTLEIQRTEQGDSAMYLCASSPGRDEQYFGPGTRLTVT.

J is TRBJ2-1 and V is TRBV7-8; weak D call: TRBD2 (6 bases). This CDR3 has 15 residues. V lost 2 bases to trimming and J lost 4 bases, with 12 bases between them. Germline CDR1 reads SGHVS; CDR2 reads FQNEAQ. The CDR3 sequence is CASSLSRGLYNEQFF. The CDR3 DNA reads TGTGCCAGCAGCTTATCCCGGGGGTTATACAATGAGCAGTTCTTC.

This chain links TRBV29-1 with TRBJ2-1; D is unresolved. The CDR3 spans 12 residues. Germline assignment: CDR1 SQVTM and CDR2 ANQGSEA. Deletions cut 7 bases from V and 5 bases from J, with 12 bases between. The CDR3 loop reads CSARTRHNEQFF. CDR3 nucleotides: TGCAGCGCACGGACCCGGCACAATGAGCAGTTCTTC.

This chain links TRBV6-5 with TRBJ2-7; D is unclear. Trimming cost V 7 bases and J 0 bases, with 16 bases left between them. The length of the CDR3 is 15 residues. Germline V gene lookup returns CDR1 MNHEY and CDR2 SVGAGI. CDR3 amino acids: CASKPDQHYSYEQYF. DNA of the CDR3: TGTGCCAGCAAGCCCGACCAACACTACTCCTACGAGCAGTACTTC.

This clone is a singleton in its sample. The chain combines TRBV4-1 with TRBJ2-7; no clear D. V dropped 1 base and J dropped 3 bases, with 7 bases sitting between them. There are 13 residues in the CDR3. Germline V gene lookup returns CDR1 MGHRA and CDR2 YSYEKL. In nucleotides, the CDR3 is TGCGCCAGCAGCCAAGGACCGAGCTACGAGCAGTACTTC. It encodes CASSQGPSYEQYF.

A single count supports this clone. This sequence joins TRBV14 and TRBJ1-2; D is unresolved. Germline V gives CDR1 SGHDN, CDR2 FVKESK. V was pared by 1 base and J by 8 bases, with 17 bases between. This CDR3 comprises 15 residues. CDR3 coding DNA: TGTGCCAGCAGCCAAGTTGGAGGGTATTCCGGCGGCTACACCTTC. It yields the protein CASSQVGGYSGGYTF.

This rearrangement joins TRBV10-1 to TRBJ2-1; 7 positions agree with TRBD2. There are 15 residues in the CDR3. V was pared by 9 bases and J by 0 bases, with 8 bases of the junction left unmatched. CDR1 WNHNN and CDR2 SYGVQD come from the germline V gene (reference sequence). Here the CDR3 DNA reads TGCGCCAGGTCAAAAGCGGGGTTCTCCTACAATGAGCAGTTCTTC. It encodes CARSKAGFSYNEQFF.

The chain employs TRBV6-5 and TRBJ1-5, with unresolved D. This CDR3 comprises 14 residues. V was shortened by 2 bases and J by 2 bases, with 7 bases between the two germline ends. Germline CDR1 reads MNHEY; CDR2 reads SVGAGI. The DNA for the CDR3 is TGTGCCAGCAGTTACCGTAACCGCAATCAGCCCCAGCATTTT. Its translation is CASSYRNRNQPQHF.

The CDR3 reads CASSKLLTEAFF. The DNA for the CDR3 is TGTGCCAGTAGTAAGTTGTTGACTGAAGCTTTCTTT. The genes are TRBV19 and TRBJ1-1; D is unclear. The V gene's germline CDR1 is LNHDA and CDR2 SQIVND (reference sequence). With 4 bases removed from V and 5 bases from J, the gap between germline ends came to 8 bases. This CDR3 region has 12 residues.

J is TRBJ2-3 and V is TRBV9; D perhaps matches TRBD2 (6 bases). The CDR3 is made up of 14 amino acids. Per the germline V gene, CDR1 is SGDLS and CDR2 is YYNGEE. Trimming took off 0 bases at V and 6 bases at J, with 11 bases between the two ends. CDR3 nucleotides: TGTGCCAGCAGCGTAGGTAGTCTAGCGGATACGCAGTATTTT. Translating gives CASSVGSLADTQYF.

The chain joins TRBV27 to TRBJ2-1; TRBD2 aligns across 13 bases. This CDR3 has 19 residues. Germline V gene data show CDR1 as MNHEY and CDR2 as SMNVEV (reference sequence). J lost 7 bases, V lost 2 bases, and 14 bases had no gene match. This CDR3 reads CASSLRLGLAGVWGNEQFF. The CDR3 DNA sequence: TGTGCCAGCAGTTTAAGACTTGGACTAGCGGGAGTCTGGGGGAATGAGCAGTTCTTC.

The chain is built from TRBV7-9 and TRBJ2-1, with a tentative D call TRBD2 (5 bases). The CDR3 is 15 residues long. Germline V lookup: CDR1 SEHNR, CDR2 FQNEAQ (reference sequence). V lost 5 bases and J 5 bases, leaving 16 bases between the germline ends. CDR3 nucleotide sequence: TGTGCCAGCAGCAGTCTTGGACTGGGAAACAATGAGCAGTTCTTC. Translated, it gives CASSSLGLGNNEQFF.

DNA of the CDR3: TGTGCCAGCAGCCCGAGGGGACAGGGGGCAGAAAAACTGTTTTTT. Residues: CASSPRGQGAEKLFF. The V gene is TRBV7-9, the J gene TRBJ1-4; 12 bases agree with TRBD1. Germline V gene lookup returns CDR1 SEHNR and CDR2 FQNEAQ (reference sequence). Unmatched junction bases numbered 6, after V lost 5 bases and J lost 8 bases. The CDR3 consists of 15 residues.

The CDR3: CASSLEGLRGRGTEAFF. The CDR3 nucleotides read TGTGCCAGCAGCTTAGAGGGTTTGAGGGGGAGGGGTACTGAAGCTTTCTTT. The chain uses TRBV11-2 and TRBJ1-1; D is possibly TRBD1 (6 bases). Germline CDR1 reads SGHAT; CDR2 reads FQNNGV. The V and J ends lost 0 bases and 5 bases respectively, with 19 bases between them. The CDR3 length is 17 residues.

V usage is TRBV29-1 and J usage is TRBJ1-2; the match to TRBD1 covers 10 bases. The CDR3 covers 19 residues. Trimming at V came to 4 bases and at J to 4 bases, leaving 21 bases not matched to a gene. CDR1 is SQVTM and CDR2 is ANQGSEA in the germline V gene. The CDR3 protein is CSVGPRDRGRGSFGYGYTF. The CDR3 DNA reads TGCAGCGTTGGCCCCCGGGACAGGGGACGAGGGAGTTTCGGCTATGGCTACACCTTC.